This T cell receptor (beta chain) was retrieved from a study of T cell repertoires in cytomegalovirus infection. Study at large: HLA-B-restricted CMV epitopes that are well studied, plus recently identified HLA-C-restricted ones, were used by the study. Based on public TCR beta signatures, there were indications of CMV infection and of a matching HLA type. Study-wide findings and caveats: CMV-specific TCR beta clonotypes restricted by HLA-C were the ones dominating the ex vivo response.

This clonotype occurred many times. Its target is unknown. TCRdb re-analysed the reads in MiXCR, keeping a single row per CDR3 protein. There are about 700,000 distinct CDR3 sequences in the sample; roughly a third occur only once, and roughly 18% lies in the top ten. J was trimmed by 4 bases and V by 4 bases; bases with no gene match: 6. This CDR3 is 15 amino acids long. Per the germline V gene, CDR1 is SEHNR and CDR2 is FQNEAQ (reference sequence). Sequenced material: cultured PBMCs, taken from culture after CMV antigen stimulation. V and J are TRBV7-9 and TRBJ1-1; TRBD1 agrees at 10 bases. This TCR came from a human donor in good health (CMV status not recorded). Some clones in this sample may be carry-over from other donors' samples. CDR3 amino acids: CASSSGQGLGTEAFF. The CDR3 DNA reads TGTGCCAGCAGCTCGGGACAGGGGCTGGGCACTGAAGCTTTCTTT.